The present entry profiles one TCR beta chain with its context. The specificity of this receptor is unknown. Qualities for individual bases were not recorded, and no much larger clone is one base off. In total, roughly 670 healthy bone marrow donors made up the cohort. Cohort members were all nominally healthy when sampled, although unrecorded immune exposures were likely present. The donor tested CMV seronegative, placing the donor among the 300 to 400 seronegative members of the cohort. A peripheral blood sample was collected from each donor, and TCR beta sequencing was performed on peripheral blood mononuclear cells. Genomic DNA was extracted from the blood cell samples with the Qiagen DNeasy Blood Extraction Kit. Reading from cysteine to phenylalanine, the CDR3 counts 14 amino acids. Here the CDR3 DNA is all that survives: 42 bases in frame from base 1. From a lookup of the germline V gene, CDR1 and CDR2 are MGHDK and SYGVNS.

This specimen comes from a study of cytomegalovirus exposure and HLA in healthy donors (dated by TCRdb to the late 2010s). Describing the broader study: An earlier analysis of approximately 550 of the donors reported more than 250 Gb of sequence data and some 120 million unique TCR beta sequences from around 200 million T cells. To decide whether each TCR beta V gene segment behaved as functional or pseudogenic, an earlier analysis of 587 of the donors relied on high-throughput TCR beta sequencing. An early release covering roughly 640 HLA-typed donors comprised roughly 300 gigabases of sequencing data and around 85 million unique TCR sequences. Across 300 to 500 genotyped donors of the cohort, an average of approximately 240,000 unique TCR beta nucleotide sequences per donor were sequenced, and about a sixth of those sequences were non-productive. Donor age, sex, ethnicity and CMV serostatus were compiled together with the repertoire data. The study aimed to test whether signatures of past pathogen exposure could be identified by cataloging public T cell receptors. A later genetic analysis took genome-wide SNP genotypes for about 55% of the 666 donors and used that subset as a discovery cohort. Both class I and class II loci were covered by HLA typing, at four-digit resolution. All discovery cohort repertoires had been generated using a single sequencing platform. The later analysis used no new phenotypic data to find candidate immune exposures, relying instead on TCR beta sequences and their occurrence across donors. To study patterns of TCR occurrence, a later analysis re-analyzed previously published TCR beta repertoires from 650 to 750 donors and added high-resolution HLA genotyping. To predict cytomegalovirus infection status, the study combined high-throughput TCR immunosequencing, statistical association of individual TCRs with disease status, and machine learning. Because of strong linkage in the cohort, a handful of DR-DQ haplotypes were treated as single units for association and clustering. A separate validation cohort of roughly 130 different subjects was used in addition to the 666-subject first cohort. Of the 300 to 500 genotyped donors, over 80% were placed in the genetic ancestry cluster associated with self-reported Caucasian donors. Typing coverage varied by locus: roughly 629-630 donors for A, B, C, DRB1 and DQB1; roughly 560 for DQA1; around 570 for DPA1; more than 450 for DPB1. The T cell repertoires of under 700 subjects were profiled by immunosequencing and related to cytomegalovirus serostatus. The paper's findings and limits, for the study overall: Immune exposure information for the cohort was limited to CMV serostatus. Strong co-occurrence of HLA alleles, especially DR and DQ, made assigning TCR associations to individual alleles difficult. Cytomegalovirus status was reported to be diagnosed by the classifier with high specificity and sensitivity in both the original and validation cohorts. A later analysis reported that several top co-occurrence clusters appeared linked to parvovirus B19, influenza, CMV and Epstein-Barr virus. Only TCR beta chains were sequenced in this cohort, and the absence of alpha or paired-chain data limited detectable features. At a false discovery rate of 0.05, a later analysis linked some 18,000 TCR beta sequences to specific HLA alleles. Some 16 rarely observed V segments, including chromosome 9 orphons, were excluded from the earlier analysis of almost 600 of the donors because counts were too low. In a later analysis, HLA-associated TCR beta chains showed more clonal expansion and lower generation probabilities than non-associated chains that were equally common. Roughly uniform sequencing depth across donors was assumed in presence/absence analyses, although this assumption may not hold. A group of highly shared sequence variants was considered likely to be a technical artifact of the sequencing pipeline. According to a later genetic analysis, donors in an Asian-associated ancestry cluster had fewer N-insertions in productive TCRs than the approximately 700-donor mean. V-gene and J-gene trimming of TCR beta chains was associated with a missense DCLRE1C variant in a later genetic analysis, and the association was replicated in an independent cohort. Broadly in line with IMGT annotations, most TCR beta V segments showed up in productive rearrangements about 90% or about 30% of the time in an earlier analysis of under 700 of the donors. It was suggested by the authors that the approach could potentially be generalized to other disease states and immunological phenotypes. Some IMGT-functional V segments, including TRBV6-2 and TRBV6-3, could not be distinguished by the 87-base-pair reads and were therefore excluded. In a later analysis, most CMV-associated TCR beta chains were found to appear HLA-restricted, with HLA associations seemingly driven largely by CMV exposure. Because HLA typing was missing for some donors at each locus, association tests included only the typed subset. Linkage disequilibrium might explain the correlated functional status among segregating V segments, but an unknown experimental factor could not be ruled out. A later analysis found that TCR association rates varied across HLA loci, with DRB1 alleles showing the most associated TCRs and HLA-C alleles the fewest. In vitro tests confirmed that a few of the cytomegalovirus-associated TCR beta chains recognize cytomegalovirus antigens. In the study, around 160 TCR beta chains were listed as associated with cytomegalovirus. A further reported finding was that TCR beta sequences accurately predicted the HLA-A and HLA-B alleles for most subjects in the first cohort. Most TCR sequences were seen in very few donors, while some public TCRs were found in many individuals.

Libraries were prepared through the immunoSEQ multiplex PCR assay. A mixture of 60 forward primers for TCR Vbeta segments and 13 reverse primers for TCR Jbeta segments was used in the multiplex PCR. A multiplex PCR assay on genomic DNA amplified the CDR3 region of rearranged TCR beta genes. Amplified TCR beta libraries were sequenced as 87-base-pair reads on the Illumina HiSeq System. The authors' analysis ran thus. In a later analysis, 80 million or so unique TCR beta chains were counted across the 500 to 850 repertoires, and around 10 million of these chains were shared by at least two donors. A nearest-neighbor algorithm error-corrected the raw reads and collapsed the reads into unique sequences, merging closely related sequences to remove PCR and sequencing errors. CDR3 sequences were aligned to IMGT reference sequences to assign V, D and J gene segments. For a sequence to be retained, a match of at least six nucleotides to both a V gene segment and a J gene segment was required. Rearrangements were called productive when the CDR3 lacked stop codons and stayed in frame with V and J; all others were non-productive. CDR3 was defined by IMGT convention, running from the second conserved V-encoded cysteine to the conserved J-encoded phenylalanine. The earlier analysis of a few hundred of the donors excluded any sequence lacking an unambiguous match to a single V gene segment. An earlier analysis of some 500 of the donors classified V segments as functional when productive rearrangements were above 56.7% and as segregating when the standard deviation between donors was above 5%. A statistical classification framework was built to diagnose cytomegalovirus status from the catalog of TCR beta chain sequences. In a later analysis, TCR nucleotide sequences were compared against IMGT/GENE-DB human TR gene sequences so that V and J genes could be assigned. The TCRdist pipeline was used in a later analysis to assign CDR3 sequences and most-parsimonious VDJ recombination scenarios. A later analysis defined each TCR beta chain by its CDR3 amino acid sequence plus V-gene family, and excluded reads lacking a unique V-gene family. In a later analysis, fewer than 650 highly shared, low-generation-probability nucleotide sequences were removed to address suspected cross-contamination and a sequencing artifact. For each public chain, a later analysis derived a clonal expansion index from normalized ranks of inferred template counts within each repertoire. Generation probabilities in a later analysis came from a VDJ recombination model fitted to out-of-frame rearrangements, and those results were checked against IGoR. In a later analysis, hypergeometric tests were used to score TCR-TCR, TCR-HLA and TCR-CMV co-occurrence, with a repertoire-size bias correction applied to TCR pairs. To estimate false discovery rates, a later analysis permuted the HLA or CMV assignments 20 times. In a later analysis, co-occurring TCRs were grouped using DBSCAN, and TCRdist sequence similarity was added for clustering within HLA-allele-positive subsets. For co-occurrence clustering, repertoires with fewer than 30,000 or more than 120,000 public chains were excluded, along with a handful of repertoires with anomalous nucleotide sharing. In its TCRdb copy, this immuneACCESS table keeps in-frame sequences only and misses some clones. Where compared with another copy, unresolved V genes explain less than half of these, and the others have no known cause. V and J calls and clone size are copied from that table; D and trimming were computed from the DNA. Within this sample are around 110,000 clones, with approximately 76% of them counted one time only. Together, the top ten hold 2% to 3% of the sample.

This clonotype was obtained from a man aged 18-30 years in good health and CMV-seronegative. The sequencing input was PBMCs. This chain joins TRBV25-1 to TRBJ2-5; 10 nucleotides in the junction match TRBD1. The J call is in doubt because the DNA end fits TRBJ2-7 better. The CDR3 reads CASSGRTGGNEQYF. The sequenced DNA: TGTGCCAGCAGTGGCAGGACAGGGGGTAACGAGCAGTACTTC.